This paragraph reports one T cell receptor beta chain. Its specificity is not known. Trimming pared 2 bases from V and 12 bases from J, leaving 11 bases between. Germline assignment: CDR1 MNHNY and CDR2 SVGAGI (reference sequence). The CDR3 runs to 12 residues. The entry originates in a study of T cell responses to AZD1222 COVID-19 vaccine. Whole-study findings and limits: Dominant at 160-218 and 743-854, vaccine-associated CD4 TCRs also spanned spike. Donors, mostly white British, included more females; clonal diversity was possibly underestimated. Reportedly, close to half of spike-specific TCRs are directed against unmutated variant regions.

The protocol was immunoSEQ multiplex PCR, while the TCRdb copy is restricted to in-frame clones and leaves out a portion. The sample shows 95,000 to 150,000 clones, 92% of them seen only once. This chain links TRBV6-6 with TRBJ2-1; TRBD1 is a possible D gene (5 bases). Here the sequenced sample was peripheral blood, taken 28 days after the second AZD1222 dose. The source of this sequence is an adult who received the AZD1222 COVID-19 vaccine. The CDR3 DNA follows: TGTGCCAGCAGTTACGGCAGGGCAGGGCAGTTCTTC. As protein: CASSYGRAGQFF.